One sample yielded the 32 T cell receptor beta chains listed below, sequenced in a study of cytomegalovirus exposure and HLA in healthy donors. PCR used 60 Vbeta primers and 13 Jbeta primers. Clones were sequenced by immunoSEQ multiplex PCR, and TCRdb holds only the in-frame ones, with some missing. The table has 140,000 to 150,000 clones, approximately 80% seen once. The specimen was PBMCs. Every receptor here comes from a woman in her thirties or forties in good health and CMV-seropositive.

CDR3 region: CASSLFSSGSSYNEQFF. CDR3 nucleotide sequence: TGCGCCAGCAGCTTGTTTTCTAGCGGAAGCTCCTACAATGAGCAGTTCTTC. The chain recombines TRBV5-1 with TRBJ2-1; 7 positions agree with TRBD2. CDR1 and CDR2 from the germline V gene are SGHRS and YFSETQ. This CDR3 region has 17 residues. Unmatched junction bases numbered 7, after V lost 1 base and J lost 0 bases.

V is TRBV4-3 and J is TRBJ1-6; D is ambiguous. V was cut by 0 bases and J by 10 bases, with 10 bases left in between. This CDR3 is 14 amino acids long. From germline, CDR1 is LGHNA and CDR2 YSLEER. CDR3 DNA: TGCGCCAGCAGCCAAGAGCGGGTTGACTCACCCCTCCACTTT. It codes for CASSQERVDSPLHF.

Turning to this clone: One end of the junction is discordant with germline, which a read error may explain. The sample has other DNA sequences that encode this CDR3 too. The J gene is TRBJ1-6, the V gene TRBV9; 9 positions agree with TRBD1. Germline V CDR1 and CDR2: SGDLS, YYNGEE. The CDR3 sequence is 15 residues long. CDR3 DNA sequence: TGTGCCAGCAGCGCAACAGGGGGCAATAACTCACCCCTCCACTTT. Encoded protein: CASSATGGNNSPLHF. Looking up the rest from reference TRBV9 and TRBJ1-6 gives the full variable domain: DSGVTQTPKHLITATGQRVTLRCSPRSGDLSVYWYQQSLDQGLQFLIQYYNGEERAKGNILERFSAQQFPDLHSELNLSSLELGDSALYFCASSATGGNNSPLHFGNGTRLTVT.

The CDR3: CAWSTGTPEAFF. DNA for the CDR3: TGTGCCTGGAGCACCGGGACACCTGAAGCTTTCTTT. The V gene is TRBV30, the J gene TRBJ1-1, with D possibly being TRBD1 (6 bases). Germline loops: CDR1 GTSNPN, CDR2 SVGIG (reference sequence). The V end lost 3 bases, the J end lost 6 bases, and 11 bases lay between the germline ends. CDR3 length: 12 residues.

This chain uses TRBV5-6 with TRBJ2-5; TRBD1 matches at 7 bases. The J call is uncertain, as TRBJ2-7 better fits the DNA end. In germline, CDR1 is SGHDT, CDR2 YYEEEE. This CDR3 has 16 amino acids. DNA of the CDR3: TGTGCCAGCAGCGAACACAGGGGACCTAATCGTTACGAGCAGTACTTC. Its protein is CASSEHRGPNRYEQYF.

This rearrangement joins TRBV15 to TRBJ1-1, with a weak D call TRBD1 (5 bases). The CDR3 length is 12 residues. V lost 11 bases to trimming and J lost 4 bases, with 14 bases between them. Germline assignment: CDR1 LNHNV and CDR2 YYDKDF (reference sequence). CDR3 amino acids: CASGDFRTEAFF. CDR3 coding DNA: TGTGCCTCCGGGGACTTCCGCACTGAAGCTTTCTTT.

In this sample, this clone turned up a few times. CDR3 coding DNA: TGTGCCAGCAGCGAACAGGATTACAATGAGCAGTTCTTC. It codes for CASSEQDYNEQFF. The chain employs TRBV9 and TRBJ2-1; D might be TRBD1 (5 bases). In germline, CDR1 is SGDLS, CDR2 YYNGEE. The CDR3 covers 13 residues. The V end was cut by 3 bases, the J end by 4 bases, with 8 bases between.

V gene TRBV29-1 combines with J gene TRBJ1-1, with 8 bases fitting TRBD1. Germline CDR1 is SQVTM and CDR2 is ANQGSEA. After removal of 6 bases from V and 4 bases from J, the junction contained 7 bases not matched to a gene. This CDR3 is 13 amino acids long. Here the CDR3 DNA reads TGCAGCGTGGATACCACAGGGGGCACTGAAGCTTTCTTT. Translation: CSVDTTGGTEAFF.

This clone was detected only once. The rearrangement uses TRBV27 and TRBJ2-7, with 9 bases lining up with TRBD1. Germline CDR1 MNHEY, CDR2 SMNVEV (reference sequence). V shed 4 bases, J shed 0 bases, and the junction held 10 bases outside the gene matches. The length of the CDR3 is 17 residues. In DNA form, the CDR3 reads TGTGCCAGCAGTTGGGCAGGACAGGGGCCAGTCTCCTACGAGCAGTACTTC. It codes for CASSWAGQGPVSYEQYF.

This clone has only a few counts. This sequence joins TRBV5-1 and TRBJ2-3; perhaps TRBD2 as D (5 bases). This CDR3 comprises 11 residues. V was shortened by 3 bases and J by 6 bases, with 5 bases between the two germline ends. Germline assignment: CDR1 SGHRS and CDR2 YFSETQ. In DNA form, the CDR3 reads TGCGCCAGCAGCTCTAGCGATACGCAGTATTTT. The encoded protein is CASSSSDTQYF.

V and J are TRBV6-1 and TRBJ2-4; weak D call: TRBD1 (5 bases). The length of the CDR3 is 14 residues. Germline-derived CDR1 and CDR2 are MNHNS and SASEGT. V lost 2 bases, J lost 7 bases, and 12 bases lay in between. In DNA, the CDR3 is TGTGCCAGCAGTGAATATAAAGGGGTGAACATTCAGTACTTC. It specifies CASSEYKGVNIQYF.

The chain joins TRBV27 to TRBJ1-2; no firm D call. The CDR3 spans 17 residues. Trimming cost V 1 base and J 0 bases, with 15 bases left between them. The germline V gene encodes CDR1 MNHEY and CDR2 SMNVEV (reference sequence). The CDR3, as DNA: TGTGCCAGCAGTTTATGGTCCGAGCGCAGAGCTAACTATGGCTACACCTTC. Protein product: CASSLWSERRANYGYTF.

This chain uses TRBV4-1 with TRBJ2-6; possible D gene TRBD1, 6 bases. Germline CDR1 MGHRA, CDR2 YSYEKL. Trimming removed 2 bases at V and 0 bases at J, with 14 bases between. The CDR3 extends over 18 amino acids. DNA for the CDR3: TGCGCCAGCAGCCAATGGCTGGGACAACTCTCTGGGGCCAACGTCCTGACTTTC. This translates into CASSQWLGQLSGANVLTF.

The J gene is TRBJ1-2, the V gene TRBV5-6; 7 positions match TRBD1. J was trimmed by 1 base and V by 9 bases; bases with no gene match: 6. Germline V gives CDR1 SGHDT, CDR2 YYEEEE. The CDR3 sequence is 13 residues long. CDR3 in amino acids: CATSDRNNYGYTF. The CDR3 DNA is TGTGCCACTTCGGACAGGAATAACTATGGCTACACCTTC.

This clone was recorded only once. The gene calls are TRBV6-6 and TRBJ1-5, with a weak D call TRBD1 (6 bases). The CDR3 extends over 16 amino acids. The V end lost 5 bases, the J end lost 7 bases, and 21 bases lay between the germline ends. CDR1 is MNHNY and CDR2 is SVGAGI in the germline V gene (reference sequence). CDR3 sequence reads: CASSRLLTGEFQPQHF. The CDR3 DNA sequence: TGTGCCAGCAGTCGACTCTTGACAGGAGAATTCCAGCCCCAGCATTTT.

The chain employs TRBV7-9 and TRBJ2-7; 11 bases align to TRBD2. V trimming: 8 bases; J trimming: 1 base; junction bases outside the gene matches: 13. The germline CDR1 and CDR2 sequences are SEHNR and FQNEAQ (reference sequence). CDR3 length equals 17 residues. The CDR3 loop reads CASFGTSGREGSYEQYF. The CDR3 DNA follows: TGTGCCAGCTTCGGGACTAGCGGCCGGGAAGGATCCTACGAGCAGTACTTC.

The rearrangement joins TRBV5-1 to TRBJ1-2; TRBD1 aligns across 7 bases. Germline-derived CDR1 and CDR2 are SGHRS and YFSETQ. The CDR3 sequence is 15 residues long. V was pared by 2 bases and J by 2 bases, with 6 bases of the junction left unmatched. The CDR3 bases are TGCGCCAGCAGCTTCTCCGGGACAGCCAACTATGGCTACACCTTC. It is translated as CASSFSGTANYGYTF.

Note on this clone: Germline and junction disagree at one end, which may indicate a read error. The V and J genes are TRBV30 and TRBJ2-2; 12 nucleotides align to TRBD1. The CDR3 is 13 residues long. Germline V gives CDR1 GTSNPN, CDR2 SVGIG (reference sequence). CDR3 loop: CACRDRGHRGAVF. CDR3 bases: TGTGCCTGCCGGGACAGGGGGCACCGGGGAGCTGTTTTT.

The genes are TRBV6-5 and TRBJ2-3; no definite D call. With 6 bases removed from V and 4 bases from J, the gap between germline ends came to 11 bases. Germline-derived CDR1 and CDR2 are MNHEY and SVGAGI. This CDR3 comprises 13 residues. The CDR3 protein is CASSTPLADTQYF. The CDR3 coding sequence is TGTGCCAGCAGCACTCCCCTAGCAGATACGCAGTATTTT.

The genes are TRBV7-2 and TRBJ2-1; 8 bases fit TRBD2. The J segment lost 5 bases and the V segment lost 5 bases, leaving 11 bases of the junction unmatched. Per the germline V gene, CDR1 is SGHTA and CDR2 is FQGNSA. The CDR3 totals 16 residues. The CDR3 DNA reads TGTGCCAGCAGCCCCTTGAGCGGGAGTTTCAACAATGAGCAGTTCTTC. It encodes CASSPLSGSFNNEQFF.

V usage is TRBV9 and J usage is TRBJ1-3; D unresolved. Germline CDR1 reads SGDLS; CDR2 reads YYNGEE. There are 16 residues in the CDR3. Trimming removed 0 bases from V and 1 base from J, with 11 bases in between. The CDR3 reads CASSVGRDPSGNTIYF. The CDR3 nucleotides are TGTGCCAGCAGCGTAGGGAGAGATCCATCTGGAAACACCATATATTTT.

The J gene is TRBJ2-5, the V gene TRBV5-1, with D perhaps matching TRBD2 (5 bases). The CDR3 is 13 residues long. V was shortened by 0 bases and J by 5 bases, with 8 bases between the two germline ends. Germline assignment: CDR1 SGHRS and CDR2 YFSETQ. DNA for the CDR3: TGCGCCAGCAGCTTGGAACCGGGGGAGACCCAGTACTTC. This gives the protein CASSLEPGETQYF.

This chain links TRBV5-1 with TRBJ1-1; 8 bases are a match to TRBD1. The CDR3 covers 14 residues. Per germline, CDR1 SGHRS and CDR2 YFSETQ. With V trimmed by 2 bases and J by 1 base, 1 base remained unmatched. In DNA form, the CDR3 reads TGCGCCAGCAGCTTAGGGACAGGGAACACTGAAGCTTTCTTT. Translated: CASSLGTGNTEAFF.

Notes on this clone: At one end, the junction sequence differs from germline, possibly due to a read error. The rearrangement uses TRBV4-3 and TRBJ2-5, with TRBD2 matching 8 bases. Germline V CDR1 and CDR2: LGHNA, YSLEER. This CDR3 is built from 15 residues. The CDR3 DNA follows: TGCGCCAGCAGCCAAGAGGCGGGGGGTCAAGGGACCCAGTACTTC. It encodes CASSQEAGGQGTQYF.

This clone was counted between two and nine times. This sequence joins TRBV28 and TRBJ2-5, with TRBD2 identical over 12 bases. The CDR3 has 17 residues. V was pared by 5 bases and J by 0 bases, with 7 bases of the junction left unmatched. Germline V gene sequence: CDR1 MDHEN, CDR2 SYDVKM. The CDR3 coding sequence is TGTGCCAGCAGTACAACTAGCGGGGGGTTTTACCAAGAGACCCAGTACTTC. This codes for CASSTTSGGFYQETQYF.

This chain joins TRBV7-9 and TRBJ1-1; D is perhaps TRBD1 (6 bases). Germline V gene sequence: CDR1 SEHNR, CDR2 FQNEAQ (reference sequence). This CDR3 contains 15 residues. V gave up 3 bases and J gave up 0 bases, with 11 bases separating them. The CDR3 DNA reads as TGTGCCAGCAGCTTGAAGGGGGTTTTGAACACTGAAGCTTTCTTT. Its protein is CASSLKGVLNTEAFF.

V is TRBV18 and J is TRBJ2-5; D is unresolved. Near its end, the DNA agrees better with TRBJ2-7, so the J call may be wrong. This CDR3 is 12 amino acids long. The germline gives CDR1 KGHSH, CDR2 LQKENI. In DNA form, the CDR3 reads TGTGCCAGCTCATCGAGCTCCTACGAGCAGTACTTC. This encodes CASSSSSYEQYF.

The rearrangement uses TRBV4-3 and TRBJ2-7; TRBD1 aligns across 9 bases. V shed 0 bases and J 7 bases; nucleotides not matched to a gene: 7. CDR1 is LGHNA and CDR2 is YSLEER in the germline V gene. The CDR3 loop spans 15 amino acids. Here the CDR3 DNA reads TGCGCCAGCAGCCAAGACTGGGGACAGGGAGATGAGCAGTACTTC. It codes for CASSQDWGQGDEQYF.

The chain has TRBV27 and TRBJ1-3, with a possible D match to TRBD1 (5 bases). In germline, CDR1 is MNHEY, CDR2 SMNVEV (reference sequence). The CDR3 is 16 residues long. Trimming shortened V by 6 bases and J by 1 base, and 16 bases separated the two germline ends. The CDR3 loop is CASSREGWGSGNTIYF. CDR3 bases: TGTGCCAGCAGCCGGGAGGGGTGGGGGTCTGGAAACACCATATATTTT.

This clone was seen a handful of times. The J gene is TRBJ1-4, the V gene TRBV6-5; D not resolved. V was shortened by 2 bases and J by 3 bases, with 7 bases between the two germline ends. Germline CDR1 reads MNHEY; CDR2 reads SVGAGI. The CDR3 covers 14 residues. The chain's CDR3 is CASSYGEANEKLFF. In nucleotides, the CDR3 is TGTGCCAGCAGTTACGGAGAAGCTAATGAAAAACTGTTTTTT.

The chain couples TRBV7-2 to TRBJ2-7, with TRBD1 as a possible D gene (6 bases). This CDR3 is built from 13 residues. Trimming took off 4 bases at V and 9 bases at J, with 16 bases between the two ends. Germline V gives CDR1 SGHTA, CDR2 FQGNSA. CDR3 nucleotide sequence: TGTGCCAGCAGCTCCATCGGACAGACGGTGCAGTACTTC. The encoded protein is CASSSIGQTVQYF.

The gene calls are TRBV10-3 and TRBJ2-7; 10 bases map to TRBD1. There are 15 residues in the CDR3. Germline CDR1 and CDR2: ENHRY and SYGVKD. With 0 bases clipped from V and 6 bases from J, the junction kept 5 bases outside the gene matches. The CDR3 protein is CAISESGQGVAEQYF. The CDR3 nucleotides read TGTGCCATCAGTGAGTCCGGACAGGGGGTTGCCGAGCAGTACTTC.